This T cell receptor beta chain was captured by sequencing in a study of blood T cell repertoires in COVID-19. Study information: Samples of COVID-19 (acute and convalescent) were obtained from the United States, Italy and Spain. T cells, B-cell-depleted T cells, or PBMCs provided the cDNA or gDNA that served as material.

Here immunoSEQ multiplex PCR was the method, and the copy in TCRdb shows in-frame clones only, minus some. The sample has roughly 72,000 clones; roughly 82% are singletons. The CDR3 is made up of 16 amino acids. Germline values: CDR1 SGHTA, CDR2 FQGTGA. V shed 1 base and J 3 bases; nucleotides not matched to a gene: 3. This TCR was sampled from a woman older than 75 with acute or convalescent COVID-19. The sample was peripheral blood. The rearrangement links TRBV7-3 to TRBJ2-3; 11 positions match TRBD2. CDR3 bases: TGTGCCAGCAGCTTAAAAGGGACTAGCGGAACAGATACGCAGTATTTT. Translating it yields CASSLKGTSGTDTQYF.